This passage covers 23 T cell receptor beta chains from one sample sequenced in a study of blood T cell repertoires in COVID-19. The method was immunoSEQ multiplex PCR; TCRdb's version includes in-frame clones alone and lacks a portion of them. The sample shows about 200,000 clones, roughly 82% of them seen only once. Sequencing used peripheral blood. These receptors were collected from a woman aged 55-70 years with COVID-19, enrolled during active disease.

The V call is TRBV9, the J call TRBJ2-3; a weak D match, TRBD2 (5 bases). CDR1 SGDLS and CDR2 YYNGEE come from the germline V gene. Trimming took 3 bases from V and 0 from J, leaving 8 bases between them. This CDR3 comprises 14 residues. The CDR3 nucleotides read TGTGCCAGCAGCGGTACTAGGAGCACAGATACGCAGTATTTT. Its protein is CASSGTRSTDTQYF. Together with reference TRBV9 and TRBJ2-3, the CDR3 gives the full variable domain: DSGVTQTPKHLITATGQRVTLRCSPRSGDLSVYWYQQSLDQGLQFLIQYYNGEERAKGNILERFSAQQFPDLHSELNLSSLELGDSALYFCASSGTRSTDTQYFGPGTRLTVL.

The gene calls are TRBV3-1 (or the pseudogene TRBV3-2) and TRBJ2-5; 8 nucleotides align to TRBD2. CDR1 is LGHDT and CDR2 is YNNKEL in the germline V gene (reference sequence). The CDR3 spans 16 residues. With V trimmed by 4 bases and J by 5 bases, 12 bases remained unmatched. CDR3 sequence reads: CASSPPGAGGVETQYF. The CDR3 coding sequence is TGTGCCAGCAGCCCTCCTGGGGCGGGGGGCGTGGAGACCCAGTACTTC.

The J gene is TRBJ2-7, the V gene TRBV19; a possible D gene is TRBD1 (5 bases). Trimming cost V 3 bases and J 7 bases, with 16 bases left between them. There are 14 residues in the CDR3. CDR1 is LNHDA and CDR2 is SQIVND in the germline V gene (reference sequence). The CDR3 reads CASSMGQGLGEQYF. In DNA, the CDR3 is TGTGCCAGTAGTATGGGGCAGGGATTGGGGGAGCAGTACTTC.

J is TRBJ2-1 and V is TRBV28; D not certain. Germline V gives CDR1 MDHEN, CDR2 SYDVKM. Deletions cut 8 bases from V and 9 bases from J, with 17 bases between. This CDR3 is 13 amino acids long. Here the CDR3 DNA reads TGTGCCAGCGGGTTGACTGCCCTCAGTGAGCAGTTCTTC. This gives the protein CASGLTALSEQFF. The whole variable domain, remainder taken from reference TRBV28 and TRBJ2-1, is DVKVTQSSRYLVKRTGEKVFLECVQDMDHENMFWYRQDPGLGLRLIYFSYDVKMKEKGDIPEGYSVSREKKERFSLILESASTNQTSMYLCASGLTALSEQFFGPGTRLTVL.

The chain uses TRBV7-9 and TRBJ1-3; 7 nucleotides match TRBD1. V trimming: 5 bases; J trimming: 5 bases; junction bases outside the gene matches: 6. CDR1 and CDR2 from the germline V gene are SEHNR and FQNEAQ (reference sequence). The CDR3 totals 14 residues. In DNA form, the CDR3 reads TGTGCCAGCAGCCAGGGACAGACAAGAAACACCATATATTTT. Its translation is CASSQGQTRNTIYF.

The V gene is TRBV29-1, the J gene TRBJ2-1; TRBD2 agrees at 10 bases. The length of the CDR3 is 16 residues. With 0 bases clipped from V and 10 bases from J, the junction kept 12 bases outside the gene matches. Per the germline V gene, CDR1 is SQVTM and CDR2 is ANQGSEA. CDR3 protein: CSVEDPAGGFHGEQFF. CDR3 DNA sequence: TGCAGCGTTGAAGACCCAGCGGGAGGGTTCCATGGAGAGCAGTTCTTC.

This chain joins TRBV5-6 and TRBJ2-1; 8 bases agree with TRBD1. The CDR3 extends over 18 amino acids. V trimming: 1 base; J trimming: 5 bases; junction bases outside the gene matches: 14. CDR1 and CDR2 from the germline V gene are SGHDT and YYEEEE. Here the CDR3 reads CASSLLQGASASHNEQFF. The CDR3 nucleotides read TGTGCCAGCAGCTTGTTGCAGGGGGCTAGCGCGAGCCACAATGAGCAGTTCTTC.

This clone was picked up a small number of times. The V and J genes are TRBV7-6 and TRBJ2-2, with TRBD2 matching 8 bases. Looked up from germline, CDR1 is SGHVS and CDR2 is FNYEAQ. The CDR3 is 16 amino acids. Germline trimming cut 1 base from V and 4 bases from J; bases unmatched to any gene: 5. The CDR3 region is CASSLGLAQRTGELFF. CDR3 DNA sequence: TGTGCCAGCAGCTTAGGACTAGCGCAACGCACCGGGGAGCTGTTTTTT.

This rearrangement joins TRBV28 to TRBJ2-1; TRBD2 agrees at 8 bases. This CDR3 region has 15 residues. The V gene's germline CDR1 is MDHEN and CDR2 SYDVKM. Trimming took 3 bases from V and 5 from J; bases not matched to a gene: 6. CDR3 sequence: CASSFRGGRNNEQFF. Written as DNA, the CDR3 is TGTGCCAGCAGTTTCAGGGGCGGGAGGAACAATGAGCAGTTCTTC.

This clone was recorded a few times. This sequence joins TRBV27 and TRBJ2-3; TRBD2 aligns across 9 bases. The junction had 10 bases not matched to a gene; V was cut back by 5 bases and J by 4 bases. Germline V gene sequence: CDR1 MNHEY, CDR2 SMNVEV (reference sequence). CDR3 length equals 16 residues. In DNA form, the CDR3 reads TGTGCCAGCAGTCCCCCGGGACTAGCAGCGTCAGATACGCAGTATTTT. Amino acids: CASSPPGLAASDTQYF.

The sample holds one count of this clone. V and J are TRBV3-1 (or the pseudogene TRBV3-2) and TRBJ1-4, with D tentatively TRBD1 (5 bases). The CDR3 loop spans 16 amino acids. Trimming left V 4 bases short and J 3 bases short, with 15 bases between. Germline CDR1 and CDR2: LGHDT and YNNKEL (reference sequence). CDR3 sequence: CASSRPSGSANEKLFF. The CDR3 DNA reads TGTGCCAGCAGCCGGCCTTCAGGGTCTGCTAATGAAAAACTGTTTTTT.

The J gene is TRBJ2-2, the V gene TRBV27; maybe TRBD1 (5 bases). V gave up 2 bases and J gave up 3 bases, with 16 bases separating them. Germline values: CDR1 MNHEY, CDR2 SMNVEV (reference sequence). CDR3 size: 17 residues. Here the CDR3 DNA reads TGTGCCAGCAGTTTAGGGTCCTGGGGCTCTGACACCGGGGAGCTGTTTTTT. It translates to CASSLGSWGSDTGELFF.

The chain has TRBV3-1 (or the pseudogene TRBV3-2) and TRBJ1-2; D ambiguous. The germline gives CDR1 LGHDT, CDR2 YNNKEL (reference sequence). The ends were cut back, 1 base at V and 0 bases at J, with 3 bases in the middle. The CDR3 is made up of 13 amino acids. CDR3 nucleotides: TGTGCCAGCAGCCAAGTAGCTAACTATGGCTACACCTTC. It specifies CASSQVANYGYTF.

This chain links TRBV11-2 with TRBJ2-5, with 7 bases identical to TRBD1. V shed 2 bases, J shed 2 bases, and the junction held 2 bases outside the gene matches. The germline V gene encodes CDR1 SGHAT and CDR2 FQNNGV. The CDR3 is 14 amino acids. The CDR3 nucleotides read TGTGCCAGCAGCTTAACAGGGGCACAAGAGACCCAGTACTTC. Residues: CASSLTGAQETQYF.

In this sample, this clone turned up a few times. V and J are TRBV6-6 and TRBJ1-3; 7 nucleotides match TRBD1. The CDR3 contains 15 residues. Trimming at V came to 3 bases and at J to 3 bases, leaving 5 bases not matched to a gene. Germline V gene sequence: CDR1 MNHNY, CDR2 SVGAGI (reference sequence). The CDR3 protein is CASSYRAGGGNTIYF. The CDR3 DNA reads as TGTGCCAGCAGTTATCGGGCAGGGGGTGGAAACACCATATATTTT.

This clone is a singleton in its sample. The genes are TRBV7-8 and TRBJ2-1; D may be TRBD2 (5 bases). Germline V lookup: CDR1 SGHVS, CDR2 FQNEAQ. CDR3 length equals 14 residues. V was cut by 2 bases and J by 6 bases, with 11 bases left in between. The CDR3 DNA reads TGTGCCAGCAGCTTAAGTCGACTAAGCAATGAGCAGTTCTTC. Translated, it gives CASSLSRLSNEQFF.

The chain couples TRBV9 to TRBJ2-7; TRBD1 might be the D (6 bases). Germline V lookup: CDR1 SGDLS, CDR2 YYNGEE. CDR3 length: 14 residues. Trimming took off 0 bases at V and 3 bases at J, with 10 bases between the two ends. CDR3 coding DNA: TGTGCCAGCAGCGTAGAGGACAGCTTCTACGAGCAGTACTTC. This gives the protein CASSVEDSFYEQYF. Using reference TRBV9 and TRBJ2-7 for the parts outside the CDR3, the full variable domain is DSGVTQTPKHLITATGQRVTLRCSPRSGDLSVYWYQQSLDQGLQFLIQYYNGEERAKGNILERFSAQQFPDLHSELNLSSLELGDSALYFCASSVEDSFYEQYFGPGTRLTVT.

The chain employs TRBV6-6 and TRBJ2-7; D unclear. Germline V gene data show CDR1 as MNHNY and CDR2 as SVGAGI (reference sequence). V was cut by 6 bases and J by 2 bases, with 14 bases left in between. The CDR3 is 14 amino acids. The CDR3 protein is CASSRSYGTYEQYV. CDR3 DNA: TGTGCCAGCAGCCGTTCCTATGGTACCTACGAGCAGTACGTC.

V usage is TRBV4-3 and J usage is TRBJ2-4; D gene unclear. V lost 1 base to trimming and J lost 1 base, with 14 bases between them. Per germline, CDR1 LGHNA and CDR2 YSLEER. The CDR3 contains 17 residues. This CDR3 is CASSQGYGRPAKNIQYF. The CDR3 DNA is TGCGCCAGCAGCCAAGGATACGGTCGCCCGGCCAAAAACATTCAGTACTTC.

The chain links TRBV7-3 to TRBJ1-2; TRBD1 is a possible D gene (6 bases). The ends were cut back, 5 bases at V and 5 bases at J, with 24 bases in the middle. Germline V lookup: CDR1 SGHTA, CDR2 FQGTGA. This CDR3 is built from 17 residues. CDR3 loop: CASSPGRDGGAGYGYTF. CDR3 DNA: TGTGCCAGCAGCCCCGGGAGGGACGGGGGCGCCGGATATGGCTACACCTTC.

The chain couples TRBV2 to TRBJ1-3; D is possibly TRBD1 (5 bases). With 3 bases removed from V and 8 bases from J, the gap between germline ends came to 20 bases. Germline loops: CDR1 SNHLY, CDR2 FYNNEI. This CDR3 has 16 amino acids. This CDR3 is CASSDVGQTVGYTIYF. In nucleotides, the CDR3 is TGTGCCAGCAGTGATGTGGGGCAGACGGTCGGGTACACCATATATTTT.

The chain has TRBV6-4 and TRBJ2-7; 12 nucleotides align to TRBD1. Trimming removed 6 bases from V and 5 bases from J; junction bases left unmatched: 11. This CDR3 contains 16 residues. Looked up from germline, CDR1 is MRHNA and CDR2 is SNTAGT. In DNA, the CDR3 is TGTGCCAGCAGGGGAAAACCCGGGACAGGGGGCCACGAGCAGTACGTC. Protein product: CASRGKPGTGGHEQYV.

The chain is built from TRBV12-3 or TRBV12-4 and TRBJ1-1, with D hard to call. V lost 2 bases and J lost 6, with 7 bases in between. This CDR3 is 12 amino acids long. The CDR3 region has the DNA TGTGCCAGCAGTTTATCCCAGGCTGAAGCTTTCTTT. Translated, it gives CASSLSQAEAFF.